These 20 T cell receptor beta chains originate from one sample sequenced in a study of beta chain features in type 1 diabetes (dated by TCRdb to 2017 to 2018). Study-level results and caveats: Type 1 diabetes patients showed a moderate but significant shortening of TCRB CDR3 length in all four CD4+ subsets.

These receptors' targets are unknown. Libraries came from the immunoSEQ multiplex PCR assay. The entire isolated RNA was reverse transcribed using the High Capacity cDNA Reverse Transcription Kit, and thus expressed TCRB transcripts were sequenced. Imported from immuneACCESS, the table was reduced by TCRdb to in-frame sequences with V and J called. These copies leave out some clones; in studies compared against another copy, an unresolved V gene accounts for under half, and the cause of the remainder is not known. The sample records approximately 730,000 clones, about an eighth of which are singletons. The top ten hold less than 0.025% of the sample. Sample: naive CD4+ T cells from blood. Read against the paper, the sample's cell subset or site label means: true naive CD4+ T cells. These TCRs come from a man younger than 35 with type 1 diabetes.

The chain combines TRBV6-5 with TRBJ2-5, with D maybe TRBD2 (6 bases). Per germline, CDR1 MNHEY and CDR2 SVGAGI. The CDR3 loop spans 14 amino acids. V lost 2 bases and J lost 5, with 12 bases in between. The CDR3 DNA reads as TGTGCCAGCAGTTACCAACTAGGGAGGGAGACCCAGTACTTC. This sequence encodes CASSYQLGRETQYF.

This clone was counted a few times. The rearrangement links TRBV7-8 to TRBJ2-3; no firm D call. Trimming took 2 bases from V and 3 from J, leaving 9 bases between them. The CDR3 runs 14 residues. Germline values: CDR1 SGHVS, CDR2 FQNEAQ. The CDR3: CASSLTRGTDTQYF. The CDR3 DNA follows: TGTGCCAGCAGCTTAACCCGCGGTACAGATACGCAGTATTTT.

This clone was observed a few times. This rearrangement joins TRBV5-6 to TRBJ1-1; 8 bases agree with TRBD1. CDR1 is SGHDT, CDR2 YYEEEE, per germline. Trimming cost V 3 bases and J 7 bases; bases outside gene matches: 8. This CDR3 comprises 14 residues. The CDR3 here is CASSWRGQVNEAFF. CDR3 sequence (DNA): TGTGCCAGCAGCTGGAGGGGACAGGTGAATGAAGCTTTCTTT.

The chain couples TRBV7-2 to TRBJ1-6; 7 nucleotides match TRBD1. J was trimmed by 5 bases and V by 3 bases; bases with no gene match: 4. Germline V gene data show CDR1 as SGHTA and CDR2 as FQGNSA. The CDR3 has 15 residues. The CDR3 DNA is TGTGCCAGCAGCTTCACGGGACAGAATAATTCACCCCTCCACTTT. Translated: CASSFTGQNNSPLHF.

V is TRBV30 and J is TRBJ2-5; no definite D call. The CDR3 contains 13 residues. Germline V gene lookup returns CDR1 GTSNPN and CDR2 SVGIG (reference sequence). Trimming removed 4 bases at V and 4 bases at J, with 13 bases between. Here the CDR3 reads CAWMKSAPETQYF. Here the CDR3 DNA reads TGTGCCTGGATGAAGAGCGCCCCAGAGACCCAGTACTTC.

This clone occurred a few times. The chain has TRBV27 and TRBJ1-2; D gene unclear. The germline V and J ends were trimmed by 5 bases and 8 bases, with 18 bases remaining between them. The CDR3 is 14 residues long. Germline V CDR1 and CDR2: MNHEY, SMNVEV (reference sequence). CDR3 nucleotide sequence: TGTGCCAGCAGTCACCGGGATATCCGGCTGGGCTACACCTTC. Amino acids: CASSHRDIRLGYTF.

The rearrangement uses TRBV6-1 and TRBJ2-2; TRBD2 agrees at 7 bases. V lost 8 bases to trimming and J lost 1 base; unmatched junction nucleotides: 4. Germline-derived CDR1 and CDR2 are MNHNS and SASEGT. CDR3 size: 14 residues. The DNA for the CDR3 is TGTGCCAGCCAGCGGGACGGGAACACCGGGGAGCTGTTTTTT. Translation: CASQRDGNTGELFF.

This clone was recorded a few times. The rearrangement joins TRBV25-1 to TRBJ2-3, with TRBD2 identical over 7 bases. The CDR3 covers 16 residues. The germline V gene encodes CDR1 MGHDK and CDR2 SYGVNS. The J segment lost 3 bases and the V segment lost 1 base, leaving 7 bases of the junction unmatched. CDR3 bases: TGTGCCAGCAGTGAATTCGGCGGGGGACCGACAGATACGCAGTATTTT. Its translation: CASSEFGGGPTDTQYF.

To note about this clone: At one boundary the junction diverges from the germline segment, which might be a read error. This sequence joins TRBV12-5 and TRBJ1-4; D might be TRBD1 (5 bases). The germline gives CDR1 LGHNT, CDR2 FRNRAP. This CDR3 region has 14 residues. The chain's CDR3 is CAGGLDSSNEKLFF. In nucleotides, the CDR3 is TGTGCTGGTGGTCTTGACAGCTCTAATGAAAAACTGTTTTTT.

This clone showed up just a few times. The chain joins TRBV30 to TRBJ1-1, with D perhaps TRBD1 (5 bases). The V and J ends lost 0 bases and 10 bases respectively, with 12 bases between them. CDR3 length: 12 residues. In germline, CDR1 is GTSNPN, CDR2 SVGIG (reference sequence). CDR3 protein: CAWSVGDRGAFF. The CDR3 nucleotides are TGTGCCTGGAGTGTGGGGGACCGTGGAGCTTTCTTT.

This clone came up a few times. V is TRBV15 and J is TRBJ2-1; 9 nucleotides agree with TRBD2. The germline V gene has CDR1 LNHNV and CDR2 YYDKDF (reference sequence). After removal of 8 bases from V and 15 bases from J, the junction contained 14 bases not matched to a gene. CDR3 length: 13 residues. The CDR3 nucleotides read TGTGCCACCTCGCCCGAAGCGGGGGGCGCGGGGTTCTTC. Translation gives CATSPEAGGAGFF.

About this clone: The CDR3 ends on some other residue instead of the conserved phenylalanine or tryptophan, so this is likely a read error. No DNA is shown, since the ends of the CDR3 on it are uncertain; the CDR3 is the one TCRdb lists. The chain's CDR3 is CASSLGQGIWVGLLS. The chain joins TRBV7-2 to TRBJ1-1; the table's D call of TRBD1 was not tested on the DNA. Per the germline V gene, CDR1 is SGHTA and CDR2 is FQGNSA. The CDR3 adds up to 15 amino acids, both ends counted.

For this clone: Compared with germline, one end of the junction differs, possibly owing to a read error. This chain uses TRBV14 with TRBJ2-3; D might be TRBD1 (5 bases). This CDR3 region has 13 residues. CDR1 SGHDN and CDR2 FVKESK come from the germline V gene. CDR3 coding DNA: TGTGCCAGCAGCCAGGCGAACACAGGTACGCAGTATTTT. As protein: CASSQANTGTQYF.

The J gene is TRBJ1-5, the V gene TRBV29-1; weak D call: TRBD1 (6 bases). The length of the CDR3 is 15 residues. V was clipped by 5 bases and J by 2 bases, with 16 bases between them. CDR1 and CDR2 from the germline V gene are SQVTM and ANQGSEA. CDR3 nucleotide sequence: TGCAGCGTTCAGGTAGGGGGGTCCGGCAATCAGCCCCAGCATTTT. Amino acid sequence: CSVQVGGSGNQPQHF.

This clone was detected a few times. The chain employs TRBV15 and TRBJ2-5; TRBD1 is a possible D gene (6 bases). Germline V lookup: CDR1 LNHNV, CDR2 YYDKDF (reference sequence). CDR3 size: 15 residues. The V end lost 1 base, the J end lost 1 base, and 10 bases lay between the germline ends. The CDR3 bases are TGTGCCACCAGCAGAGGCAGGGGCGTCCAAGAGACCCAGTACTTC. This translates into CATSRGRGVQETQYF.

DNA for the CDR3: TGTGCCAGCGGACTCACCGGGACAGACACCGGGGAGCTGTTTTTT. This sequence encodes CASGLTGTDTGELFF. This chain joins TRBV28 and TRBJ2-2, with 7 positions matching TRBD1. Germline loops: CDR1 MDHEN, CDR2 SYDVKM. Trimming took 8 bases from V and 3 from J; bases not matched to a gene: 9. The CDR3 consists of 15 residues. The full variable domain, in which reference TRBV28 and TRBJ2-2 provide the parts outside the CDR3, is DVKVTQSSRYLVKRTGEKVFLECVQDMDHENMFWYRQDPGLGLRLIYFSYDVKMKEKGDIPEGYSVSREKKERFSLILESASTNQTSMYLCASGLTGTDTGELFFGEGSRLTVL.

V and J are TRBV4-1 and TRBJ2-5, with D tentatively TRBD1 (6 bases). The CDR3 is made up of 16 amino acids. Germline assignment: CDR1 MGHRA and CDR2 YSYEKL. Trimming removed 1 base at V and 2 bases at J, with 14 bases between. The CDR3 nucleotides are TGCGCCAGCAGCCAAGGGCCACAGGGCCCGCAAGAGACCCAGTACTTC. As protein: CASSQGPQGPQETQYF.

The J gene is TRBJ2-1, the V gene TRBV5-1; the match to TRBD2 covers 7 bases. V shed 2 bases, J shed 0 bases, and the junction held 2 bases outside the gene matches. The CDR3 runs to 15 residues. In germline, CDR1 is SGHRS, CDR2 YFSETQ. CDR3 sequence: CASSFAGDSYNEQFF. The CDR3 DNA follows: TGCGCCAGCAGCTTTGCGGGGGACTCCTACAATGAGCAGTTCTTC. Based on the CDR3 plus reference TRBV5-1 and TRBJ2-1, the full variable domain is KAGVTQTPRYLIKTRGQQVTLSCSPISGHRSVSWYQQTPGQGLQFLFEYFSETQRNKGNFPGRFSGRQFSNSRSEMNVSTLELGDSALYLCASSFAGDSYNEQFFGPGTRLTVL.

This chain joins TRBV30 and TRBJ1-6; D gene ambiguous. Germline V gene sequence: CDR1 GTSNPN, CDR2 SVGIG (reference sequence). This CDR3 is 15 amino acids long. Trimming stripped 0 bases from V and 6 bases from J, with 12 bases between. CDR3 coding DNA: TGTGCCTGGAGTGTAGGGTCCCTGGGTAATTCACCCCTCCACTTT. Amino acid sequence: CAWSVGSLGNSPLHF.

The chain has TRBV2 and TRBJ1-2; the match to TRBD1 covers 8 bases. The trim removed 8 bases at V and 5 bases at J, leaving 4 bases unmatched. The germline gives CDR1 SNHLY, CDR2 FYNNEI. The CDR3 is 12 residues long. CDR3 protein: CASGGTGYGYTF. Written as DNA, the CDR3 is TGTGCCAGCGGCGGGACAGGATATGGCTACACCTTC.